The next 23 T cell receptor beta chains were all read from a single sample in a study of blood T cell repertoires in COVID-19. TCRdb's table, derived via immunoSEQ multiplex PCR, lists solely in-frame clones and lacks some. The sample yields fewer than 250,000 clones, roughly 90% seen once. Sequenced sample: PBMCs or T cells enriched from blood (not recorded which). These receptors were taken from a man younger than 45 who had been exposed to COVID-19.

The chain carries TRBV24-1 and TRBJ1-5, with D perhaps TRBD1 (5 bases). The V end was cut by 1 base, the J end by 4 bases, with 10 bases between. The CDR3 runs 15 residues. The germline V gene encodes CDR1 KGHDR and CDR2 SFDVKD. In nucleotides, the CDR3 is TGTGCCACCAGTGATTTTGGGGAGGGGAATCAGCCCCAGCATTTT. Translation: CATSDFGEGNQPQHF.

The J gene is TRBJ1-1, the V gene TRBV5-1; D uncertain. The ends were cut back, 3 bases at V and 0 bases at J, with 15 bases in the middle. The CDR3 has 16 residues. Per germline, CDR1 SGHRS and CDR2 YFSETQ. This CDR3 is CASSYRGAVMNTEAFF. The CDR3 DNA is TGCGCCAGCAGCTACCGCGGAGCAGTAATGAACACTGAAGCTTTCTTT.

This chain connects TRBV5-1 to TRBJ2-1, with D perhaps TRBD1 (6 bases). Trimming left V 4 bases short and J 0 bases short, with 11 bases between. Germline CDR1 is SGHRS and CDR2 is YFSETQ. The CDR3 consists of 15 residues. The CDR3 reads CASSLDRSSYNEQFF. CDR3 in DNA: TGCGCCAGCAGCCTTGACAGGAGCTCCTACAATGAGCAGTTCTTC.

This chain connects TRBV7-6 to TRBJ2-5; D call uncertain. V was shortened by 6 bases and J by 3 bases, with 14 bases between the two germline ends. The CDR3 totals 14 residues. Germline lookup yields CDR1 SGHVS and CDR2 FNYEAQ. The CDR3 sequence: CASSKSGYEETQYF. CDR3 coding DNA: TGTGCCAGCAGTAAGTCGGGTTATGAAGAGACCCAGTACTTC.

The CDR3 nucleotides are TGTGCCAGCAGGCTTACCGGGACAGGGGTCACTGAAGCTTTCTTT. The encoded protein is CASRLTGTGVTEAFF. The rearrangement uses TRBV14 and TRBJ1-1, with TRBD1 identical over 10 bases. The V segment lost 6 bases and the J segment 4 bases; nucleotides outside the gene matches: 8. This CDR3 is 15 amino acids long. Germline assignment: CDR1 SGHDN and CDR2 FVKESK.

This chain joins TRBV19 and TRBJ1-5; D may be TRBD1 (5 bases). This CDR3 contains 16 residues. The germline V gene has CDR1 LNHDA and CDR2 SQIVND (reference sequence). V was cut by 2 bases and J by 7 bases, with 18 bases left in between. The CDR3 is CASSINPGQGGQPQHF. The CDR3 DNA reads TGTGCCAGTAGTATAAACCCGGGGCAGGGAGGACAGCCCCAGCATTTT.

The V gene is TRBV4-3, the J gene TRBJ2-2, with D unclear. The CDR3 is 15 amino acids. CDR1 and CDR2 (germline): LGHNA, YSLEER. V lost 4 bases, J lost 0 bases, and 9 bases lay in between. CDR3 amino acids: CASSPVSANTGELFF. Written as DNA, the CDR3 is TGCGCCAGCAGCCCAGTATCAGCGAACACCGGGGAGCTGTTTTTT.

The chain carries TRBV11-3 and TRBJ2-2; possibly TRBD1 for D (6 bases). The CDR3 is 16 residues long. V was trimmed by 5 bases and J by 6 bases, leaving 19 bases between them. Germline V gene lookup returns CDR1 SGHNT and CDR2 YENEEA. The CDR3 region has the DNA TGTGCCAGCAGCCGGCCCACAGGGAGTAGGCCCGGGGAGCTGTTTTTT. It codes for CASSRPTGSRPGELFF. Full variable domain (missing parts from reference TRBV11-3 and TRBJ2-2): EAGVVQSPRYKIIEKKQPVAFWCNPISGHNTLYWYLQNLGQGPELLIRYENEEAVDDSQLPKDRFSAERLKGVDSTLKIQPAELGDSAVYLCASSRPTGSRPGELFFGEGSRLTVL.

This chain uses TRBV4-1 with TRBJ2-3; 8 bases fit TRBD1. The V and J ends lost 1 base and 9 bases, in that order; junction bases with no gene match: 3. The CDR3 runs 13 residues. Germline values: CDR1 MGHRA, CDR2 YSYEKL. CDR3 sequence: CASSQAGGGTQYF. In DNA, the CDR3 is TGCGCCAGCAGCCAAGCAGGGGGCGGGACGCAGTATTTT.

The chain uses TRBV13 and TRBJ1-1; D is unresolved. This CDR3 has 17 amino acids. Trimming took off 0 bases at V and 1 base at J, with 15 bases between the two ends. Germline-derived CDR1 and CDR2 are PRHDT and FYEKMQ (reference sequence). As DNA, the CDR3 is TGTGCCAGCAGCTTAGGGGGTAGACTTTTGGGGAACACTGAAGCTTTCTTT. It is translated as CASSLGGRLLGNTEAFF. Looking up the rest from reference TRBV13 and TRBJ1-1 gives the full variable domain: AAGVIQSPRHLIKEKRETATLKCYPIPRHDTVYWYQQGPGQDPQFLISFYEKMQSDKGSIPDRFSAQQFSDYHSELNMSSLELGDSALYFCASSLGGRLLGNTEAFFGQGTRLTVV.

The V gene is TRBV27, the J gene TRBJ1-1, with D unresolved. There are 13 residues in the CDR3. Deletions cut 5 bases from V and 8 bases from J, with 15 bases between. Per the germline V gene, CDR1 is MNHEY and CDR2 is SMNVEV (reference sequence). CDR3 nucleotides: TGTGCCAGCAGTCCCCTCAATCTCAGGGAAGCTTTCTTT. The encoded protein is CASSPLNLREAFF.

Here the CDR3 DNA reads TGCGCCAGCAGCCCCCACGGGCAGGAGGGTGGCGGGGAGCTGTTTTTT. Translation: CASSPHGQEGGGELFF. The rearrangement links TRBV4-3 to TRBJ2-2; D might be TRBD2 (6 bases). V lost 4 bases to trimming and J lost 7 bases, with 19 bases between them. Germline V gene data show CDR1 as LGHNA and CDR2 as YSLEER. The CDR3 consists of 16 residues.

The table lists this clone with a count of one. The chain employs TRBV2 and TRBJ1-4; D is perhaps TRBD1 (5 bases). CDR1 is SNHLY and CDR2 is FYNNEI in the germline V gene. Trimming cost V 7 bases and J 3 bases, with 6 bases left between them. The CDR3 has 12 amino acids. CDR3 residues: CASTGANEKLFF. The CDR3 DNA sequence: TGTGCCAGCACGGGGGCTAATGAAAAACTGTTTTTT.

The chain recombines TRBV5-6 with TRBJ2-7, with D possibly TRBD2 on 6 matching bases. The germline V gene has CDR1 SGHDT and CDR2 YYEEEE. The CDR3 contains 14 residues. V was cut by 3 bases and J by 3 bases, with 13 bases left in between. CDR3 bases: TGTGCCAGCAGCTCCGGGACGGGACTCTACGAGCAGTACTTC. Its translation is CASSSGTGLYEQYF. Full variable domain (outside the CDR3, taken from reference TRBV5-6 and TRBJ2-7): DAGVTQSPTHLIKTRGQQVTLRCSPKSGHDTVSWYQQALGQGPQFIFQYYEEEERQRGNFPDRFSGHQFPNYSSELNVNALLLGDSALYLCASSSGTGLYEQYFGPGTRLTVT.

The chain employs TRBV25-1 and TRBJ2-7; 9 nucleotides agree with TRBD1. Trimming at V came to 0 bases and at J to 5 bases, leaving 14 bases not matched to a gene. CDR3 length equals 18 residues. Germline values: CDR1 MGHDK, CDR2 SYGVNS. The CDR3 protein is CASSEYFEGLGQGDEQYF. The CDR3, as DNA: TGTGCCAGCAGTGAATATTTTGAGGGGTTGGGACAGGGTGACGAGCAGTACTTC.

This sequence joins TRBV19 and TRBJ2-7; TRBD2 agrees at 8 bases. From germline, CDR1 is LNHDA and CDR2 SQIVND (reference sequence). The CDR3 is made up of 14 amino acids. V gave up 5 bases and J gave up 3 bases; unmatched junction bases: 6. The CDR3 reads CASSPSGGVYEQYF. CDR3 nucleotide sequence: TGTGCCAGTAGTCCGAGCGGGGGAGTCTACGAGCAGTACTTC.

Only one count was recorded for this clone. The chain recombines TRBV7-9 with TRBJ2-6; D possibly corresponds to TRBD1 (6 bases). V lost 2 bases to trimming and J lost 0 bases, with 11 bases between them. This CDR3 region has 17 residues. CDR1 is SEHNR and CDR2 is FQNEAQ in the germline V gene (reference sequence). The CDR3 loop reads CASSLKQGFSGANVLTF. The DNA of the CDR3 is TGTGCCAGCAGCTTAAAACAGGGTTTCTCTGGGGCCAACGTCCTGACTTTC.

The chain combines TRBV9 with TRBJ2-2; 7 bases line up with TRBD1. This CDR3 has 17 residues. CDR1 is SGDLS and CDR2 is YYNGEE in the germline V gene. The junction had 6 bases not matched to a gene; V was cut back by 1 base and J by 0 bases. CDR3 sequence reads: CASSVTGQASNTGELFF. In nucleotides, the CDR3 is TGTGCCAGCAGCGTAACTGGACAGGCATCGAACACCGGGGAGCTGTTTTTT.

This clone has only one observation. The chain links TRBV9 to TRBJ2-1; 7 bases match TRBD2. The V gene's germline CDR1 is SGDLS and CDR2 YYNGEE. V shed 4 bases, J shed 8 bases, and the junction held 12 bases outside the gene matches. The CDR3 has 15 amino acids. CDR3 residues: CASSSQGSGGHEQFF. In DNA form, the CDR3 reads TGTGCCAGCAGCTCACAAGGGTCGGGGGGTCATGAGCAGTTCTTC.

CDR3 region: CASSTLRGRGADTQYF. The CDR3 coding sequence is TGTGCCAGTAGTACCCTCAGGGGGCGAGGGGCAGATACGCAGTATTTT. The gene calls are TRBV19 and TRBJ2-3, with 8 bases matching TRBD1. Germline values: CDR1 LNHDA, CDR2 SQIVND (reference sequence). The CDR3 has 16 amino acids. Trimming at V came to 4 bases and at J to 4 bases, leaving 10 bases not matched to a gene.

The rearrangement joins TRBV4-2 to TRBJ2-5, with 11 bases fitting TRBD2. V shed 0 bases and J 0 bases; nucleotides not matched to a gene: 0. This CDR3 comprises 16 residues. The germline V gene has CDR1 LGHNA and CDR2 YNFKEQ. The CDR3 is CASSQELAGDQETQYF. The CDR3 region has the DNA TGTGCCAGCAGCCAAGAACTAGCGGGGGACCAAGAGACCCAGTACTTC.

The chain joins TRBV4-1 to TRBJ1-1; D unclear. The CDR3 loop spans 15 amino acids. Germline CDR1 is MGHRA and CDR2 is YSYEKL. The V end lost 0 bases, the J end lost 5 bases, and 13 bases lay between the germline ends. CDR3 in amino acids: CASSQESPPGTEAFF. CDR3 coding DNA: TGCGCCAGCAGCCAAGAATCGCCCCCGGGGACTGAAGCTTTCTTT.

This clone was detected only a few times. The chain links TRBV11-2 to TRBJ1-2, with unresolved D. This CDR3 has 15 amino acids. Per the germline V gene, CDR1 is SGHAT and CDR2 is FQNNGV. Trimming took 4 bases from V and 2 from J, leaving 14 bases between them. DNA of the CDR3: TGTGCCAGCAGCTCCCTTGAGGGCTGGAACTATGGCTACACCTTC. It codes for CASSSLEGWNYGYTF.